The clone carrying this T cell receptor beta chain was recorded once. Subjects aged 18 to 65 presented with newly diagnosed hyperthyroidism of less than 2 months' duration. The source material, RNA transcripts, was used to amplify TCR beta CDR3 regions. Using the HTBI primer set, a first-round RT-PCR was run on the TCR CDR3. MiXCR, run by TCRdb on the multiplex PCR reads, gives a single entry per CDR3 protein. The sample includes nearly 600,000 distinct CDR3 sequences, approximately 15% of them seen just once. This entry is derived from a study of T cells in Graves' hyperthyroidism and ophthalmopathy. The CDR3 loop spans 14 amino acids. Germline lookup yields CDR1 MGHRA and CDR2 YSYEKL. Trimming took 1 base from V and 8 from J, leaving 14 bases between them.

This clonotype was obtained from a woman aged 25 to 39 with Graves' hyperthyroidism that later progressed to Graves' ophthalmopathy. Specimen: blood. The chain is built from TRBV4-1 and TRBJ1-2; no firm D call. CDR3 protein: CASSQVSGERGYTF. The CDR3 DNA sequence: TGCGCCAGCAGCCAAGTTTCAGGCGAAAGGGGCTACACCTTC.